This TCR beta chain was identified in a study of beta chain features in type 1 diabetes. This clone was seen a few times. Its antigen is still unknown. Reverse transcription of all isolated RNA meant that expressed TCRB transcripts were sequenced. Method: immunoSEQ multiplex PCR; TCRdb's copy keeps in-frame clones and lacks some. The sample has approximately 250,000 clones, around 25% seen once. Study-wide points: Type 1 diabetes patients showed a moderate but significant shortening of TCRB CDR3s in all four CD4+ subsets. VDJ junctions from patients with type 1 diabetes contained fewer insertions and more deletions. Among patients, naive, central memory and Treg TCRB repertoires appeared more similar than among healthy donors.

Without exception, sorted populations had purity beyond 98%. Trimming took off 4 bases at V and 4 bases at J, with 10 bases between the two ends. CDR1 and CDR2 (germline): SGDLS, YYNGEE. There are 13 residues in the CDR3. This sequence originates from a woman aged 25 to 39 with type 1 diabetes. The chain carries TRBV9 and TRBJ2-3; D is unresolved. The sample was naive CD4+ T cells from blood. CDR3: CASSPEMSDTQYF. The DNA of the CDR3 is TGTGCCAGCAGCCCAGAAATGTCAGATACGCAGTATTTT.